Here is one TCR beta chain with its context. The table came from immunoSEQ multiplex PCR; TCRdb's copy has only in-frame clones and leaves some out. The data show some 80,000 clones, 89% seen once. This sample was included in a study of OX40 agonist ivuxolimab in advanced cancers. Study details: Hepatocellular carcinoma, melanoma, renal cell or head and neck cancer was diagnosed in the dose-escalation patients. Prior anti-PD-1, anti-PD-L1 or anti-CTLA-4 therapy was allowed; around 40% had some.

Trimming shortened V by 3 bases and J by 2 bases, and 9 bases separated the two germline ends. Germline-derived CDR1 and CDR2 are GTSNPN and SVGIG (reference sequence). The CDR3 consists of 13 residues. The TCR sequence derives from an adult with an advanced solid tumor such as melanoma, head and neck, liver or kidney cancer. The sample was CD4+ or CD8+ T cells sorted from blood, taken in a trial of the OX40 agonist ivuxolimab. The gene calls are TRBV30 and TRBJ2-3; the D is unclear. This CDR3 reads CAWSGSLTDTQYF. Written as DNA, the CDR3 is TGTGCCTGGAGCGGCAGCCTCACAGATACGCAGTATTTT.